The text below deals with one TCR beta chain. Its antigen is not yet known. Base qualities were left out, and no much larger clone turns up one base away. The data belong to a study of blood T cells in healthy people across ages (dated by TCRdb to the mid-2010s). Regarding the study in general: In model experiments, template switching captured about one uniquely barcoded TCR beta cDNA molecule for every two T cells. To track age-related changes in TCR beta repertoire diversity, the study relied on deep sequencing normalized with unique cDNA molecular identifiers. The donors were divided into four age groups: young (average around 16 years), middle-aged (under 40), aged (about 62) and long-lived (82). To avoid experimental bias, donors of different ages were spread randomly across the sequencing lanes. Using the same blood draw, the study looked at two additional independent replicas of 1 million unique cDNA reads for two donors, one aged 18 to 30 and the other aged 80 or older.

Results the study describes overall, beyond this receptor: Observed TCR beta diversity correlated strongly with the percentage of naive T cells measured by flow cytometry. Because donor CMV infection status was unknown, age-related changes in expanded clonotypes were potentially confounded. Estimates of total diversity based on one million sequenced T cells were considered lower bounds and underestimates. Observed TCR beta diversity per million T cells fell roughly linearly with age, and a significant reduction was already apparent by age approximately 41. Compared with the aged group, more naive CD4+ T cells, fewer expanded clones and increased TCR diversity were shown by the long-lived group, suggesting age selection. Conclusive comparison of naive and antigen-experienced compartments was prevented by the profiling of bulk unsorted PBMCs.

Taken from cysteine to phenylalanine, the CDR3 has 15 residues. The DNA shown is the 45-base CDR3, in frame from base 1. CDR1 and CDR2 were assigned from the germline V gene (reference sequence) as LGHDT and YNNKEL. V has 2 bases trimmed and J has 6 bases trimmed; junction bases matching no gene number 2. The library came from 5' RACE. TCRdb lists the instrument as Illumina HiSeq 2500. A second PCR of roughly 7 to 11 cycles was performed with a sample-barcoded 5' primer and a J-beta primer mix. A template-switch 5' adaptor carrying 12 random nucleotides introduced a unique molecular identifier onto each TCR beta cDNA molecule. Each sample yielded at least 2.5 million CDR3-containing paired-end reads. All of the RNA was converted into first-strand cDNA using the Mint cDNA synthesis kit, with a TRBC-specific oligonucleotide serving as the primer. Following uracil-DNA glycosylase treatment, all cDNA underwent a first 18-cycle PCR with the universal primers M1SS and BC2_uni_R. The paper's processing steps were these. For normalization, 1 million high-quality reads were randomly selected from each sample, with every read carrying a distinct molecular identifier. Instead of being binned into consensus sequences, reads that shared molecular identifiers were thrown out. MiTCR, run with a Q25 quality threshold and the strictest error-elimination algorithm, handled CDR3 identification, clonotype clustering and error correction. A nonparametric unseen species model with Euler transformation was used to estimate lower-bound total TCR beta diversity. TCRdb ran its own pipeline on the public reads, namely fastp trimming at Q25 and MiXCR clone calling, and kept in-frame beta chains. Under each unique CDR3 protein, matching rows form one entry showing the most common genes and DNA. The V and J calls and clone size come from TCRdb's table, not from the authors' own analysis. The table for this sample lists roughly 1.4 million distinct CDR3 sequences; approximately 59% of them were counted only once. 6.5% to 8.5% of the sample comes from the top ten.

Systemically healthy Caucasian individuals from Russia, 35 to 40 in total and aged about 6 to 95 years, were included as donors. Each donor gave ten milliliters of peripheral blood, collected into EDTA-treated Vacutainer tubes. Ficoll-Paque density-gradient centrifugation was used to isolate PBMCs, with at least 7 million obtained per sample. Trizol reagent was used to extract total RNA from PBMCs, with at least 6 micrograms per sample. For every donor, an aliquot of PBMCs went through flow cytometry to measure the percentages of naive CD45RAhigh/CD27high T cells. The chain is encoded by TRBV3-1 joined to TRBJ2-3; TRBD2 lines up with 13 middle nucleotides. This receptor was taken from a young man in good health. Sequenced input: blood. Here the CDR3 is given as CASSQRTSGSDTQYF. Here is the DNA: TGTGCCAGCAGCCAACGGACTAGCGGGAGCGATACGCAGTATTTT.